A selection of T cell receptor beta chains follows, all from one sample in a study of T cell responses to AZD1222 COVID-19 vaccine. Assay: immunoSEQ multiplex PCR; the TCRdb copy retains only in-frame clones and omits some. The sample shows about 57,000 clones, 75% to 90% of them seen only once. The source material was peripheral blood, sampled on day 0 of AZD1222 vaccination. All receptors derive from an adult in good health. Each CDR3 is given with its conserved first and last residue. Fields, in order: D gene, CDR3 length, J gene, clone size, V gene, CDR3 DNA, CDR3 protein. A D gene is named only where the DNA matches it firmly. Clone size, where shown, is once, few, many, or a class for clones that have expanded.

NA 13 TRBJ1-5 NA TRBV6-5 TGTGCCAGCAGTTACGTGTGGGGTCAGCCCCAGCATTTT CASSYVWGQPQHF
TRBD1 11 TRBJ2-1 few TRBV30 TGTGCCTGGGGACAGGTTAATGAGCAGTTCTTC CAWGQVNEQFF
NA 13 TRBJ1-2 NA TRBV5-6 TGTGCCAGCAGCGGGTGGAATGGGAATGGCTACACCTTC CASSGWNGNGYTF
NA 13 TRBJ1-2 NA TRBV5-1 TGCGCCAGCAGCGGGGGGGAAAGCTATGGCTACACCTTC CASSGGESYGYTF
TRBD1 16 TRBJ2-3 NA TRBV2 TGTGCCAGCAGCCCCGACAGGGACCCCCACGCAGATACGCAGTATTTT CASSPDRDPHADTQYF
TRBD1 16 TRBJ1-3 NA TRBV7-9 TGTGCCAGCAGCGGGACAGATGGGGGTGACGGAAACACCATATATTTT CASSGTDGGDGNTIYF
NA 14 TRBJ2-1 few TRBV5-1 TGCGCCAGCAGCTTGGCGTCAGGGGGGAATGAGCAGTTCTTC CASSLASGGNEQFF
NA 12 TRBJ2-7 NA TRBV29-1 TGCAGCGTTGGGAACCCCCCGGGCGAGCAGTACTTC CSVGNPPGEQYF
NA 15 TRBJ2-3 NA TRBV9 TGTGCCAGCAGCGTAGGGACTCTGGGCACAGATACGCAGTATTTT CASSVGTLGTDTQYF
NA 14 TRBJ2-5 NA TRBV11-3 TGTGCCAGCAGCTCCCAGGGTGGCCAAGAGACCCAGTACTTC CASSSQGGQETQYF
NA 12 TRBJ2-7 NA TRBV10-3 TGTGCCATCACTACGGATGGGTACGAGCAGTACTTC CAITTDGYEQYF
NA 15 TRBJ2-7 once TRBV27 TGTGCCAGCAGTTTAACGGCAGGGAACTCCTACGAGCAGTACTTC CASSLTAGNSYEQYF
NA 14 TRBJ1-2 NA TRBV7-2 TGTGCCAGCAGCCCCGGGACGGTTAACTATGGCTACACCTTC CASSPGTVNYGYTF
TRBD1 16 TRBJ2-1 NA TRBV7-8 TGTGCCAGCAGCCCCGGGGCAGGGGGCGCCCCCAATGAGCAGTTCTTC CASSPGAGGAPNEQFF
NA 14 TRBJ1-1 NA TRBV7-2 TGTGCCAGCAGCTTAGTGGGCAGGGAAACTGAAGCTTTCTTT CASSLVGRETEAFF
NA 16 TRBJ1-6 NA TRBV30 TGTGCCTGGAGTGTCATTGGGGGATCCTATAATTCACCCCTCCACTTT CAWSVIGGSYNSPLHF
NA 13 TRBJ2-7 NA TRBV18 TGTGCCAGCTCACTTATAGAGAACTACGAGCAGTACTTC CASSLIENYEQYF
TRBD2 17 TRBJ2-2 once TRBV4-3 TGCGCCAGCAGCCAAGATCCATGGACTAGCGGAGCCGGGGAGCTGTTTTTT CASSQDPWTSGAGELFF
NA 15 TRBJ2-7 NA TRBV19 TGTGCCAGTAGTTCCAACGGGCGGGGATCCTACGAGCAGTACTTC CASSSNGRGSYEQYF
TRBD2 16 TRBJ2-7 few TRBV5-1 TGCGCCAGCAGTGCACCGACTAGCAAGAGCCTCTACGAGCAGTACTTC CASSAPTSKSLYEQYF
TRBD2 17 TRBJ2-5 once TRBV7-3 TGTGCCAGCAGCTCGAGCGGGAGGGGCGAGGAAAAAGAGACCCAGTACTTC CASSSSGRGEEKETQYF
NA 13 TRBJ1-1 NA TRBV7-9 TGTGCCAGCAGCTTACAGGCGGGGACTGAAGCTTTCTTT CASSLQAGTEAFF
NA 16 TRBJ1-2 NA TRBV5-1 TGCGCCAGCAGCTTGGGACATCGAACTCCTAACTATGGCTACACCTTC CASSLGHRTPNYGYTF
TRBD1 15 TRBJ2-1 NA TRBV4-3 TGCGCCAGCAGCCAAGAAGGGACAGCCCGGAATGAGCAGTTCTTC CASSQEGTARNEQFF
NA 15 TRBJ2-1 NA TRBV14 TGTGCCAGCAGCCGTGATCCGGGACAAGTGATAGAGCAGTTCTTC CASSRDPGQVIEQFF
NA 17 TRBJ2-5 NA TRBV5-1 TGCGCCAGCAGCTTGGCCCGGACCCGGTCAAGTCAAGAGACCCAGTACTTC CASSLARTRSSQETQYF
NA 15 TRBJ1-1 NA TRBV6-2/TRBV6-3 TGTGCCAGCAGATACCAGACAGGCGGCAACACTGAAGCTTTCTTT CASRYQTGGNTEAFF
NA 13 TRBJ1-1 NA TRBV10-3 TGTGCCATCAGTGTAAAACAAAACACTGAAGCTTTCTTT CAISVKQNTEAFF
TRBD1 15 TRBJ1-1 NA TRBV30 TGTGCCTGGAGTGTCAGGGGACAGGGGAACACTGAAGCTTTCTTT CAWSVRGQGNTEAFF